This entry concerns a single T cell receptor beta chain. With V trimmed by 8 bases and J by 5 bases, 11 bases remained unmatched. The CDR3 totals 15 residues. The V gene's germline CDR1 is SNHLY and CDR2 FYNNEI. In the PCR, 60 Vbeta and 13 Jbeta primers were used. TCRdb keeps only in-frame clones here, not all; method: immunoSEQ multiplex PCR. The sample consists of 200,000 to 250,000 clones, around 84% of them appearing once. This sample stems from a study of cytomegalovirus exposure and HLA in healthy donors. About the research overall: Roughly 80 million unique TCRs from HLA-typed donors were held in an early data release.

The origin of this receptor is a girl aged 2-10 years in good health and CMV-seronegative. J is TRBJ1-5 and V is TRBV2; 8 positions agree with TRBD1. The sample comprised PBMCs. As DNA, the CDR3 is TGTGCCAGCCGTCCGAGACAGGGGCGGGATCAGCCCCAGCATTTT. It is translated as CASRPRQGRDQPQHF.